The TCR beta chain under discussion was sequenced for a study of T cells in Graves' hyperthyroidism and ophthalmopathy. Study-wide results and limits: Appearing also in blood were most of the thyroid clonotypes expanded above 0.001.

In this sample, this clonotype turned up many times. As yet, its antigen is unknown. Graves' hyperthyroidism without ophthalmopathy progression within 18 months was termed stable. This CDR3 region has 16 residues. Trimming pared 7 bases from V and 0 bases from J, leaving 16 bases between. Germline values: CDR1 SGHAT, CDR2 FQNNGV. TCR beta CDR3 regions were amplified from RNA. With the HTBI primer set, the TCR CDR3 went through a first round of RT-PCR. TCRdb used MiXCR to reprocess the multiplex PCR reads, holding one entry per CDR3 protein. The sample consists of 250,000 to 300,000 distinct CDR3 sequences, roughly an eighth of them appearing once.

This sequence joins TRBV11-2 and TRBJ1-3, with D possibly TRBD1 on 5 matching bases. The sequence was obtained from a woman aged 40 to 50 with Graves' hyperthyroidism. Sequenced input: blood. The DNA for the CDR3 is TGTGCCAGCAACCCCCCGGGGGGGACCTCTGGAAACACCATATATTTT. It encodes CASNPPGGTSGNTIYF.